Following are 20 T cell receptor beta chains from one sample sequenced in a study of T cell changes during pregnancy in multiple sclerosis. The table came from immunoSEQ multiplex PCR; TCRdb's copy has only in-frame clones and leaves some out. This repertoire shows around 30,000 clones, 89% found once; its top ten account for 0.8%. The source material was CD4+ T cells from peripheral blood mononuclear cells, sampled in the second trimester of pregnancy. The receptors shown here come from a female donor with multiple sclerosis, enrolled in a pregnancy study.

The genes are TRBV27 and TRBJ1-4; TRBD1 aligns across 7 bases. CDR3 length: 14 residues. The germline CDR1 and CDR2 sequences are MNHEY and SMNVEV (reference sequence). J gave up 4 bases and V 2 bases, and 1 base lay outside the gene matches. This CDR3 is CASSLAGGNEKLFF. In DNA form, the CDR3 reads TGTGCCAGCAGTTTAGCAGGGGGTAATGAAAAACTGTTTTTT. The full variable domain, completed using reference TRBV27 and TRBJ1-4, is EAQVTQNPRYLITVTGKKLTVTCSQNMNHEYMSWYRQDPGLGLRQIYYSMNVEVTDKGDVPEGYKVSRKEKRNFPLILESPSPNQTSLYFCASSLAGGNEKLFFGSGTQLSVL.

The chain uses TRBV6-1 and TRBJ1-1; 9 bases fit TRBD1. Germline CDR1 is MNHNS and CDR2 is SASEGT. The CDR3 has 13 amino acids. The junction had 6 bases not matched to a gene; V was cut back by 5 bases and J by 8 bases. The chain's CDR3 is CASSTDRGSEAFF. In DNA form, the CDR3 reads TGTGCCAGCAGTACGGACAGGGGATCGGAAGCTTTCTTT.

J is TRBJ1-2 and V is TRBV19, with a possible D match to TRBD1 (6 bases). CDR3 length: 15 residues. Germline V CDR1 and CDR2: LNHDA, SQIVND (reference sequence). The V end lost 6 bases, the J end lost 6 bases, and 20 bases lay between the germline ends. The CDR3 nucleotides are TGTGCCAGTAGCTTAACAGGGACCGTCTATCATGGCTACACCTTC. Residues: CASSLTGTVYHGYTF.

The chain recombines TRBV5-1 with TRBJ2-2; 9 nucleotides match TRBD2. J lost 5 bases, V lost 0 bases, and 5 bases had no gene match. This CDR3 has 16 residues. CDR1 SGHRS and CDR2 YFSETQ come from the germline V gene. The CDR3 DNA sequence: TGCGCCAGCAGCTTGGCGGTAGCGGGGGAAACCGGGGAGCTGTTTTTT. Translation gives CASSLAVAGETGELFF. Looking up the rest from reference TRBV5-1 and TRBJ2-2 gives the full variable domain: KAGVTQTPRYLIKTRGQQVTLSCSPISGHRSVSWYQQTPGQGLQFLFEYFSETQRNKGNFPGRFSGRQFSNSRSEMNVSTLELGDSALYLCASSLAVAGETGELFFGEGSRLTVL.

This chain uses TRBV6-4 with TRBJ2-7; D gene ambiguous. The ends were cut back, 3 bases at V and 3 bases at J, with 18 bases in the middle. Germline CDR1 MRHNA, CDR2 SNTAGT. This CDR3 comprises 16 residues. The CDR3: CASSDASGSYCYEQYF. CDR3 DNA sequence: TGTGCCAGCAGTGATGCTTCAGGTTCTTATTGCTACGAGCAGTACTTC.

For the CDR3, the DNA is TGTGCCAGCAGCTTAGGAATGCCGGGGAACGAGCAGTACTTC. It translates to CASSLGMPGNEQYF. The V gene is TRBV7-6, the J gene TRBJ2-7, with a weak D call TRBD2 (5 bases). There are 14 residues in the CDR3. Germline CDR1 is SGHVS and CDR2 is FNYEAQ. V lost 1 base to trimming and J lost 5 bases, with 12 bases between them.

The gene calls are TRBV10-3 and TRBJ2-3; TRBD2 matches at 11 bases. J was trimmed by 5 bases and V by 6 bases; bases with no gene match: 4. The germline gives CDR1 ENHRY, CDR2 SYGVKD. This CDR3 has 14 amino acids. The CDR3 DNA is TGTGCCATCAGAACCGGACTAGCGGGAGATACGCAGTATTTT. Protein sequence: CAIRTGLAGDTQYF.

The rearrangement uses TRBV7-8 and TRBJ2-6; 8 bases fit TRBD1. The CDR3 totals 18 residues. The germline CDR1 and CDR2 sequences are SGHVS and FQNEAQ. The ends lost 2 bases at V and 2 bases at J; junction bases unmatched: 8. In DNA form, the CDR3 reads TGTGCCAGCAGCTTAAGATTCGCAGGGGGCCCTGGGGCCAACGTCCTGACTTTC. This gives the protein CASSLRFAGGPGANVLTF.

The CDR3 DNA reads as TGTGCCACCAGCGGCCAGGTCGGGGGGGCCAACGAGCAGTACTTC. Residues: CATSGQVGGANEQYF. The chain employs TRBV15 and TRBJ2-7, with 8 nucleotides matching TRBD2. The V segment lost 5 bases and the J segment 5 bases; nucleotides outside the gene matches: 11. This CDR3 spans 15 amino acids. The V gene's germline CDR1 is LNHNV and CDR2 YYDKDF (reference sequence).

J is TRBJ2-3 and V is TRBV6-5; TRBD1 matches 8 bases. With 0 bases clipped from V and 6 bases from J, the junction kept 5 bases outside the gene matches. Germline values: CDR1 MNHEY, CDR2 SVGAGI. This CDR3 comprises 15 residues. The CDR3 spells CASSYSQGAPDTQYF. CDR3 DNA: TGTGCCAGCAGTTACTCCCAGGGGGCGCCCGATACGCAGTATTTT.

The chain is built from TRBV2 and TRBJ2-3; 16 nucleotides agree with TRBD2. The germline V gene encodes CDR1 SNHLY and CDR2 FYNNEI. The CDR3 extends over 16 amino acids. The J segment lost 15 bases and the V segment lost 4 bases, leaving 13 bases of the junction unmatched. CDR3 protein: CASSVGGLAGGPPYYF. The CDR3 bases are TGTGCCAGCAGTGTCGGGGGACTAGCGGGGGGGCCGCCCTATTATTTT.

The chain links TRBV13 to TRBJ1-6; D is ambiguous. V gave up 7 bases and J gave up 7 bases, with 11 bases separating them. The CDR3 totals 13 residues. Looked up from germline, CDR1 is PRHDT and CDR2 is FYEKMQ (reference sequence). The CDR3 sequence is CASNSNRNSPLHF. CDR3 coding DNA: TGTGCCAGCAACTCCAACAGAAATTCACCCCTCCACTTT.

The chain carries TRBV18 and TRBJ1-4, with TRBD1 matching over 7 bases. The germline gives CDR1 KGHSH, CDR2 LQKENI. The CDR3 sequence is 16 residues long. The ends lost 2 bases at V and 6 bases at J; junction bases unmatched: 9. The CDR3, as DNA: TGTGCCAGCTCACCAGCGGCAGGGGGTAGACATGAAAAACTGTTTTTT. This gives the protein CASSPAAGGRHEKLFF.

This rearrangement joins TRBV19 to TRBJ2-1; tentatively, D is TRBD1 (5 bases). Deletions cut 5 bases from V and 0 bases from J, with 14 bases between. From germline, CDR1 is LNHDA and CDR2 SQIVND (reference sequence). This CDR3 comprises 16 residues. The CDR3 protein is CASSFPGLSSYNEQFF. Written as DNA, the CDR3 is TGTGCCAGTAGTTTCCCAGGGTTGAGCTCCTACAATGAGCAGTTCTTC.

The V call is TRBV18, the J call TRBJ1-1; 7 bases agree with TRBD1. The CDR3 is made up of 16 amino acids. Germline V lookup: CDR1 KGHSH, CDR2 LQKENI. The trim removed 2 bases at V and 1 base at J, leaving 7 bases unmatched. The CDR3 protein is CASSPKQGTENTEAFF. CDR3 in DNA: TGTGCCAGCTCACCAAAGCAAGGGACAGAGAACACTGAAGCTTTCTTT.

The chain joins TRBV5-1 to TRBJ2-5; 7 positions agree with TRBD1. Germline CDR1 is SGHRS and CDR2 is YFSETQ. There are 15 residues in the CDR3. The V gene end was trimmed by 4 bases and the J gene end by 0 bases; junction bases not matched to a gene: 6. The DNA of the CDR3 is TGCGCCAGCAGCCCATTACAGGGGTACCAAGAGACCCAGTACTTC. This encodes CASSPLQGYQETQYF. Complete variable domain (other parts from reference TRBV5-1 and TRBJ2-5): KAGVTQTPRYLIKTRGQQVTLSCSPISGHRSVSWYQQTPGQGLQFLFEYFSETQRNKGNFPGRFSGRQFSNSRSEMNVSTLELGDSALYLCASSPLQGYQETQYFGPGTRLLVL.

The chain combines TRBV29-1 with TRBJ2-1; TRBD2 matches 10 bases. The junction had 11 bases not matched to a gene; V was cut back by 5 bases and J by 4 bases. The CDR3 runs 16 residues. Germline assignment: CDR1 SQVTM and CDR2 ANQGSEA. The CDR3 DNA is TGCAGCGTTACCGCCCTACTAGCGGGAATTTACAATGAGCAGTTCTTC. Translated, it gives CSVTALLAGIYNEQFF.

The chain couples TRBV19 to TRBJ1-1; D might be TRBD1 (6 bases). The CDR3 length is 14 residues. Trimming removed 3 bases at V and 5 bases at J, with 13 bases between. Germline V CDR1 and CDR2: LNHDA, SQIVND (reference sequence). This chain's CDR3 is CASSMRGGGTEAFF. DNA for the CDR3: TGTGCCAGTAGTATGAGGGGGGGAGGTACTGAAGCTTTCTTT.

CDR3 nucleotide sequence: TGTGCCAGCAGTTTACTGGGCCACTCCAAATTTTATAATTCACCCCTCCACTTT. Translating gives CASSLLGHSKFYNSPLHF. The J gene is TRBJ1-6, the V gene TRBV27; no reliable D call. Trimming pared 2 bases from V and 4 bases from J, leaving 18 bases between. Germline lookup yields CDR1 MNHEY and CDR2 SMNVEV (reference sequence). The CDR3 length is 18 residues.

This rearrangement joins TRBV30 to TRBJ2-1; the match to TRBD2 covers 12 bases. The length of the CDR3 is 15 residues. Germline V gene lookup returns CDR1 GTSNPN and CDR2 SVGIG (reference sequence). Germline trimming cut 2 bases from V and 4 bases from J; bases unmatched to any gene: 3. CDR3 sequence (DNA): TGTGCCTGGAGTATCGGACTAGCGGGGTACAATGAGCAGTTCTTC. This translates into CAWSIGLAGYNEQFF.